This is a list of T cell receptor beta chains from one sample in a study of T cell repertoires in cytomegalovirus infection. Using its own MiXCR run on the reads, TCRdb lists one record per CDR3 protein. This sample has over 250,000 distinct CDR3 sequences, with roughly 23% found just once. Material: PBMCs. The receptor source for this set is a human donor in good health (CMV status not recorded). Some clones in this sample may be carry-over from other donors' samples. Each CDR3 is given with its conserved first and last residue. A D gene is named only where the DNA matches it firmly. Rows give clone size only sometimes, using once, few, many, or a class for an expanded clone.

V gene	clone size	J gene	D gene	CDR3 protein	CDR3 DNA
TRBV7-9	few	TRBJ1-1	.	CASSLATLAGAFF	TGTGCCAGCAGCTTAGCTACCCTGGCGGGAGCTTTCTTT
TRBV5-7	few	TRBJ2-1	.	CASSFWDFPSYNEQFF	TGTGCCAGCAGCTTCTGGGACTTCCCTTCTTACAATGAGCAGTTCTTC
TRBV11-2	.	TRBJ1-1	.	CASSWTEFEAFF	TGTGCCAGCAGCTGGACAGAATTTGAAGCTTTCTTT
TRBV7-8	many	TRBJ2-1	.	CASSLRRNEQFF	TGTGCCAGCAGCTTACGTAGGAATGAGCAGTTCTTC
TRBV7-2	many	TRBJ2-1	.	CASSPPGSYNEQFF	TGTGCCAGCAGCCCCCCCGGCTCCTACAATGAGCAGTTCTTC
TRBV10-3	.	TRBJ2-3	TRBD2	CAIRRGLAGADTQYF	TGTGCCATCAGGAGAGGACTAGCGGGAGCAGATACGCAGTATTTT
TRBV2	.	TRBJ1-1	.	CARLTANTEAFF	TGTGCCAGACTGACAGCGAACACTGAAGCTTTCTTT
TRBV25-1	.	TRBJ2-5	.	CASSELVGDGSGTQYF	TGTGCCAGCAGTGAATTGGTGGGAGATGGTTCGGGGACCCAGTACTTC
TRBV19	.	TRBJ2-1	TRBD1	CASSMDRYYYNEQFF	TGTGCCAGTAGTATGGACAGGTACTACTACAATGAGCAGTTCTTC
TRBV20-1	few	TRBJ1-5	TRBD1	CSAREDRGGNQPQHF	TGCAGTGCTAGAGAGGACAGGGGTGGCAATCAGCCCCAGCATTTT
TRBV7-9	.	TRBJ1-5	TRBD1	CASSKGQARNQPQHF	TGTGCCAGCAGCAAGGGACAGGCCCGGAATCAGCCCCAGCATTTT